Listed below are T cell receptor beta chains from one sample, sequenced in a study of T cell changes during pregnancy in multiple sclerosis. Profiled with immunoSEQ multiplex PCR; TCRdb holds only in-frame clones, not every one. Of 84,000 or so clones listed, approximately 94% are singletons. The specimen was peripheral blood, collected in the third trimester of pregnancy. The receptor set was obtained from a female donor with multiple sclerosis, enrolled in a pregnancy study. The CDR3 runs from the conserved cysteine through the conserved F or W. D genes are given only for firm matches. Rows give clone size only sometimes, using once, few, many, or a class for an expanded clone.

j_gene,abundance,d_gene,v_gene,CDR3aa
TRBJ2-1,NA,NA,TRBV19,CASSIATGIHNEQFF
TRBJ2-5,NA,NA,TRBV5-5,CASSLRPGQETQYF
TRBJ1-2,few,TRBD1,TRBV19,CASSIVGQVGYGYTF
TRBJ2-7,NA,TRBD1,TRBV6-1,CASSATLGTGRYEQYF
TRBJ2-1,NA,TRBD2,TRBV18,CASSETSLYNEQFF
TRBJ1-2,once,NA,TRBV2,CASLLVYNYGYTF
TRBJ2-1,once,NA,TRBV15,CATSSLLANEQFF
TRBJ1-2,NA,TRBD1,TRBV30,CAWSGQGLNYGYTF
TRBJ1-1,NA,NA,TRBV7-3,CASSHGGITEAFF
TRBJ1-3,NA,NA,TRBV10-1,CASSESGSSSGNTIYF
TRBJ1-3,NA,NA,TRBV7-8,CASSLFPPQFSGNTIYF
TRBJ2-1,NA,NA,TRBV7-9,CASTTWIEENEQFF
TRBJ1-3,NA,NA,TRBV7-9,CASSFMGRHTIYF
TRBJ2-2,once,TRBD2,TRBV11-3,CASSLAAGGNSGELFF
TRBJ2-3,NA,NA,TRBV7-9,CASSLQAPSTDTQYF
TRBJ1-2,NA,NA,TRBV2,CASSAEGGGYTF
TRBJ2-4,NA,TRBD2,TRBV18,CASSPSGGRRNIQYF
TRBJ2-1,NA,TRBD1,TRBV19,CASTRTGWNEQFF
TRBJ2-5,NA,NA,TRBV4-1,CASSQQREETQYF
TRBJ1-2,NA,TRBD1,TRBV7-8,CASSDTTGSYGYTF
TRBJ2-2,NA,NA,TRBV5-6,CASSLAGGLNTGELFF
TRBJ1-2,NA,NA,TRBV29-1,CSAPGLGNYGYTF
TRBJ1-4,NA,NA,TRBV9,CASSVGRDEVYEKLFF
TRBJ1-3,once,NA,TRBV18,CASSPDIENTIYF
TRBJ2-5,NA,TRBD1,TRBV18,CASLDRVGGQETQYF
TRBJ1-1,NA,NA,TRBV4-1,CASSQDLLRGANTEAFF
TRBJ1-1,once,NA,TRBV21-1,CASSKLRQGRSTEAFF
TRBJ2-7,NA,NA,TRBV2,CASSDGPGTPSYEQYF
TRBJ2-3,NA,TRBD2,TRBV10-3,CATGGYSTTDTQYF
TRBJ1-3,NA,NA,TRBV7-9,CASSLAGSGNTIYF
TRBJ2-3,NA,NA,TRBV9,CASSAVGSGTDTQYF
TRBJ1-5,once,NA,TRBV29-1,CSVADRGSNQPQHF
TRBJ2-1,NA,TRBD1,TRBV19,CASSVRQGVYNEQFF
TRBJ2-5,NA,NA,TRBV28,CASNARETQYF
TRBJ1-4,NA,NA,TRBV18,CASSPTGTTNEKLFF
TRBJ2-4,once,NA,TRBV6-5,CASINRRNIQYF
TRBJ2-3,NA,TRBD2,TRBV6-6,CASSSLAGGTDTQYF
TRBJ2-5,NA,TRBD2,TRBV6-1,CASMRLAGAKETQYF
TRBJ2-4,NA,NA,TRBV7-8,CASRPNRVAGERVLNIQYF
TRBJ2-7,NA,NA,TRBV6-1,CASKRPLGQSNF
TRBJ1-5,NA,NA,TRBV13,CASSLGGFDQPQHF
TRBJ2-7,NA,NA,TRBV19,CASSIEGRQNYEQYF
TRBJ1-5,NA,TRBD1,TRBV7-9,CASSQDRGENQPQHF
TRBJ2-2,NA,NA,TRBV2,CASSGALGELFF
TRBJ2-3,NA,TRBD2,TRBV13,CASNEGLAGVDTQYF
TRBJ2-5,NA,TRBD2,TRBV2,CASSDPGGQETQYF
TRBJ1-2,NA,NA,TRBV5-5,CASSSGSYGYTF
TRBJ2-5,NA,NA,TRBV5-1,CASSFGETQYF
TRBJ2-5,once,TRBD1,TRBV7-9,CASQDRGGETQYF
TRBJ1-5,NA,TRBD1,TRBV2,CASSDSGTGAYSNQPQHF
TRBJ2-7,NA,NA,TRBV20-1,CSARAGGEQYF
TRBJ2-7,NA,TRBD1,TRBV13,CASSLNRGSYEQYF
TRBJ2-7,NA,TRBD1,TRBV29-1,CSVEDLRQGKKAYF
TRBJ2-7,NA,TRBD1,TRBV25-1,CASSDRNRGPGYEQYF
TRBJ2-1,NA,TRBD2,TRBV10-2,CASLGDASGGEGYNEQFF
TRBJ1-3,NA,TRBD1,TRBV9,CASSEQGMGNTIYF
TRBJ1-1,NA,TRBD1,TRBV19,CASSIRTGGNTEAFF
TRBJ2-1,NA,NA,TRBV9,CASSRGGNEQFF
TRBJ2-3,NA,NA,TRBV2,CASRDSSTDTQYF
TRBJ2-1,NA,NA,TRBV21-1,CASSKSPAHTESSYNEQFF